These 26 T cell receptor beta chains share one sample of origin, sequenced in a study of CD8 T cells in ankylosing spondylitis. MiXCR was run by TCRdb on the 5' RACE reads, yielding one entry per CDR3 protein. The sample yields just over 300,000 distinct CDR3 sequences, roughly 20% seen once. The source material was blood, either unsorted or a sorted T cell fraction (not recorded which). These receptor sequences come from a female donor with ankylosing spondylitis or in good health (not recorded which).

The sample holds a few counts of this clonotype. The chain couples TRBV20-1 to TRBJ2-7, with TRBD2 identical over 9 bases. V lost 8 bases, J lost 3 bases, and 5 bases stayed unmatched. CDR3 length: 12 amino acids. Germline V gene sequence: CDR1 DFQATT, CDR2 SNEGSKA (reference sequence). This chain's CDR3 is CSSSGSGYEQYF. CDR3 nucleotides: TGCAGTAGTAGCGGGAGTGGCTACGAGCAGTACTTC.

The sample holds a few counts of this clonotype. The chain joins TRBV5-1 to TRBJ2-5; 9 bases map to TRBD1. This CDR3 is 14 amino acids long. The V segment lost 3 bases and the J segment 5 bases; nucleotides outside the gene matches: 5. CDR1 is SGHRS, CDR2 YFSETQ, per germline. CDR3 protein: CASSSGTGYETQYF. DNA for the CDR3: TGCGCCAGCAGCTCCGGGACAGGGTATGAGACCCAGTACTTC. The complete variable domain, with remaining parts taken from reference TRBV5-1 and TRBJ2-5, reads KAGVTQTPRYLIKTRGQQVTLSCSPISGHRSVSWYQQTPGQGLQFLFEYFSETQRNKGNFPGRFSGRQFSNSRSEMNVSTLELGDSALYLCASSSGTGYETQYFGPGTRLLVL.

This clonotype showed up just a few times. The chain has TRBV20-1 and TRBJ2-3, with D possibly being TRBD2 (5 bases). The V and J ends lost 7 bases and 3 bases respectively, with 8 bases between them. CDR1 is DFQATT and CDR2 is SNEGSKA in the germline V gene (reference sequence). This CDR3 contains 11 residues. For the CDR3, the DNA is TGCAGTGGGGGAGTAACAGATACGCAGTATTTT. This encodes CSGGVTDTQYF.

The J gene is TRBJ2-1, the V gene TRBV21-1; the DNA was not compared with TRBD1, the D call given in the table. TRBV21-1 is a pseudogene locus. CDR3 length: 20 amino acids. The chain's CDR3 is CASSKAGQGPLSSSYNEQFF. In DNA form, the CDR3 reads TGTGCCAGCAGCAAAGCCGGACAGGGGCCTTTATCTTCCTCCTACAATGAGCAGTTCTTC.

This clonotype was recorded at least ten times. The gene calls are TRBV12-3 or TRBV12-4 and TRBJ2-1; the match to TRBD2 covers 14 bases. The CDR3 has 15 amino acids. The trim removed 3 bases at V and 7 bases at J, leaving 2 bases unmatched. The CDR3 spells CASSLGLAGVNEQFF. CDR3 nucleotides: TGTGCCAGCAGTTTGGGACTAGCGGGAGTTAATGAGCAGTTCTTC.

The chain recombines TRBV6-2 or TRBV6-3 with TRBJ2-7, with D perhaps given as TRBD1 or TRBD2 (5 bases each). This CDR3 has 14 amino acids. Trimming took off 6 bases at V and 1 base at J, with 13 bases between the two ends. Germline V gene data show CDR1 as MNHEY and CDR2 as SVGEGT. This CDR3 reads CASSQSWGSYEQYF. The CDR3 region has the DNA TGTGCCAGCAGCCAATCGTGGGGGTCCTACGAGCAGTACTTC.

The chain uses TRBV18 and TRBJ2-7; D remains unclear. Trimming took 0 bases from V and 6 from J, leaving 9 bases between them. CDR1 KGHSH and CDR2 LQKENI come from the germline V gene. The CDR3 has 13 residues. The CDR3 nucleotides are TGTGCCAGCTCACCACCGAGCAAGGGCGAGCAGTACTTC. Its protein product is CASSPPSKGEQYF.

Turning to this clonotype: This may arise from a read error, as a much more abundant clone is one base away. This chain joins TRBV12-3 or TRBV12-4 and TRBJ2-7, with 8 bases matching TRBD2. V lost 4 bases, J lost 5 bases, and 7 bases stayed unmatched. The CDR3 has 14 amino acids. CDR3: CASSSETSEHEQYF. In nucleotides, the CDR3 is TGTGCCAGCAGTTCCGAGACTAGCGAGCACGAGCAGTACTTC.

The V and J genes are TRBV12-5 and TRBJ2-1; unclear D gene. CDR3 length: 15 residues. V was trimmed by 4 bases and J by 6 bases, leaving 16 bases between them. Germline V gene sequence: CDR1 LGHNT, CDR2 FRNRAP. CDR3 region: CASGSLGQRGNEQFF. For the CDR3, the DNA is TGTGCTAGTGGTTCCCTTGGGCAGCGAGGCAATGAGCAGTTCTTC.

V usage is TRBV27 and J usage is TRBJ2-4; TRBD1 matches 9 bases. The CDR3 has 14 amino acids. V shed 3 bases and J 7 bases; nucleotides not matched to a gene: 4. The germline V gene encodes CDR1 MNHEY and CDR2 SMNVEV (reference sequence). The CDR3 bases are TGTGCCAGCAGTTTCACAGGGGGCTGGAACATTCAGTACTTC. Translated, it gives CASSFTGGWNIQYF.

The rearrangement joins TRBV7-2 to TRBJ2-5; 7 nucleotides match TRBD2. Trimming cost V 4 bases and J 14 bases; bases outside gene matches: 7. This CDR3 region has 11 residues. Germline-derived CDR1 and CDR2 are SGHTA and FQGNSA. The CDR3 reads CASSWISGLYF. For the CDR3, the DNA is TGTGCCAGCAGCTGGATTAGCGGGCTTTACTTC.

This clonotype has just a few counts. V is TRBV6-5 and J is TRBJ2-1; 9 bases map to TRBD2. CDR3 length: 15 residues. The V gene end was trimmed by 4 bases and the J gene end by 7 bases; junction bases not matched to a gene: 8. Germline CDR1 is MNHEY and CDR2 is SVGAGI. In DNA, the CDR3 is TGTGCCAGCAGTTTAGTAGCGGGAGTAGGGAATGAGCAGTTCTTC. It is translated as CASSLVAGVGNEQFF.

This clonotype was found a few times. This rearrangement joins TRBV12-3 or TRBV12-4 to TRBJ2-1; 10 positions agree with TRBD2. The CDR3 covers 13 residues. With 6 bases clipped from V and 7 bases from J, the junction kept 3 bases outside the gene matches. CDR3 in amino acids: CASRWTSGNEQFF. CDR3 DNA sequence: TGTGCCAGCAGGTGGACTAGCGGTAATGAGCAGTTCTTC.

Note on this clonotype: The DNA is left out, because the CDR3 cannot be placed on it with certainty; the CDR3 is given as TCRdb lists it. This sequence joins TRBV6-1 and TRBJ2-1; the table's D gene call, TRBD2, was not cross checked with the DNA. The CDR3 is 14 residues long, ends included. Germline CDR1 reads MNHNS; CDR2 reads SASEGT. The CDR3 spells CASSPWGSGSRKFF.

The table lists this clonotype with a few counts. For the CDR3, the DNA is TGTGCCAGCTCACCACCGTCATCGAGCTCCTACAATGAGCAGTTCTTC. Protein sequence: CASSPPSSSSYNEQFF. The chain recombines TRBV18 with TRBJ2-1; D is uncertain. The CDR3 has 16 residues. Germline CDR1 is KGHSH and CDR2 is LQKENI. Trimming removed 0 bases from V and 0 bases from J, with 9 bases in between.

This clonotype was found a few times. The chain joins TRBV13 to TRBJ2-5, with D possibly matching TRBD1 (5 bases). The CDR3 extends over 18 amino acids. In germline, CDR1 is PRHDT, CDR2 FYEKMQ (reference sequence). The ends were cut back, 4 bases at V and 1 base at J, with 22 bases in the middle. The CDR3 spells CASSSKFSRWQGQETQYF. CDR3 sequence (DNA): TGTGCCAGCAGCTCCAAATTCTCCCGGTGGCAGGGCCAAGAGACCCAGTACTTC.

V and J are TRBV5-6 and TRBJ1-3; D ambiguous. V dropped 0 bases and J dropped 4 bases, with 11 bases sitting between them. The CDR3 has 15 amino acids. Per germline, CDR1 SGHDT and CDR2 YYEEEE. CDR3 DNA sequence: TGTGCCAGCAGCTTGGAAGAAGGAGGGGGAAACACCATATATTTT. Amino acids: CASSLEEGGGNTIYF.

The rearrangement joins TRBV7-9 to TRBJ2-7, with 10 nucleotides matching TRBD1. Per the germline V gene, CDR1 is SEHNR and CDR2 is FQNEAQ (reference sequence). The CDR3 totals 14 residues. J was trimmed by 2 bases and V by 5 bases; bases with no gene match: 3. The CDR3 sequence: CASSRGQGAYEQYF. The CDR3 nucleotides are TGTGCCAGCAGCCGCGGACAGGGGGCCTACGAGCAGTACTTC.

This clonotype was counted only a few times. The V call is TRBV6-2 or TRBV6-3, the J call TRBJ2-1; 10 bases line up with TRBD2. Trimming cost V 4 bases and J 8 bases; bases outside gene matches: 11. CDR1 is MNHEY and CDR2 is SVGEGT in the germline V gene. The CDR3 runs to 16 residues. This CDR3 reads CASSSGAGGKIYEQFF. The CDR3 DNA is TGTGCCAGCAGTTCCGGAGCGGGAGGGAAAATCTATGAGCAGTTCTTC.

The chain combines TRBV6-2 or TRBV6-3 with TRBJ1-4; no reliable D call. In germline, CDR1 is MNHEY, CDR2 SVGEGT. V was clipped by 2 bases and J by 6 bases, with 13 bases between them. The CDR3 has 15 residues. Written as DNA, the CDR3 is TGTGCCAGCAGTTACGATGGAGGGAGTTATGAAAAACTGTTTTTT. Its translation: CASSYDGGSYEKLFF.

This clonotype turned up a few times. V usage is TRBV4-3 and J usage is TRBJ2-1; no reliable D call. The length of the CDR3 is 15 residues. The V gene's germline CDR1 is LGHNA and CDR2 YSLEER. V lost 0 bases and J lost 9, with 15 bases in between. This CDR3 is CASSQDGDSETEQFF. The DNA of the CDR3 is TGCGCCAGCAGCCAAGATGGAGATTCGGAAACTGAGCAGTTCTTC.

The CDR3 protein is CATKSGNTEAFF. CDR3 in DNA: TGTGCCACCAAGTCCGGAAACACTGAAGCTTTCTTT. The chain is built from TRBV11-1 and TRBJ1-1; no clear D. Germline V gene sequence: CDR1 SGHAT, CDR2 FQDESV (reference sequence). With 10 bases removed from V and 2 bases from J, the gap between germline ends came to 11 bases. This CDR3 has 12 residues.

The V gene is TRBV5-4, the J gene TRBJ1-1; 8 positions match TRBD1. The CDR3 contains 15 residues. In germline, CDR1 is SGHNT, CDR2 YYREEE (reference sequence). Trimming cost V 6 bases and J 1 base; bases outside gene matches: 8. The CDR3 loop is CASISQGAGNTEAFF. As DNA, the CDR3 is TGTGCCAGCATAAGCCAGGGGGCGGGGAACACTGAAGCTTTCTTT.

The sample holds a few counts of this clonotype. The chain recombines TRBV7-2 with TRBJ2-3; D is undetermined. CDR1 SGHTA and CDR2 FQGNSA come from the germline V gene. The germline V and J ends were trimmed by 5 bases and 0 bases, with 18 bases remaining between them. The CDR3 is made up of 17 amino acids. The CDR3 region is CASSPSVGRRSTDTQYF. The CDR3 bases are TGTGCCAGCAGCCCCTCAGTCGGACGTCGGAGCACAGATACGCAGTATTTT.

The V call is TRBV28, the J call TRBJ1-5, with TRBD1 matching over 7 bases. V lost 11 bases to trimming and J lost 2 bases; unmatched junction nucleotides: 3. The CDR3 totals 12 residues. The germline CDR1 and CDR2 sequences are MDHEN and SYDVKM. The CDR3 reads CAVDRGNQPQHF. CDR3 sequence (DNA): TGTGCCGTTGACAGGGGCAATCAGCCCCAGCATTTT.

This clonotype showed up just a few times. The chain has TRBV24-1 and TRBJ2-7, with a tentative D call TRBD1 (6 bases). CDR1 is KGHDR, CDR2 SFDVKD, per germline. CDR3 size: 14 residues. V was pared by 9 bases and J by 7 bases, with 21 bases between. Here the CDR3 reads CATAYRETTEEQYF. As DNA, the CDR3 is TGTGCCACCGCCTACAGGGAAACGACCGAGGAGCAGTACTTC.